Listed here are 30 T cell receptor beta chains from one sample, sequenced in a study of T cell repertoires in cytomegalovirus infection. MiXCR, run by TCRdb on the reads, gives a single entry per CDR3 protein. The table lists about 130,000 distinct CDR3 sequences, roughly 9% of them singletons, with around 10% in the top ten. Sequenced input: PBMCs. Source of these receptors: a human donor in good health (CMV status not recorded). Some clones in this sample may be carry-over from other donors' samples.

The J gene is TRBJ2-1, the V gene TRBV25-1; 14 positions agree with TRBD2. From germline, CDR1 is MGHDK and CDR2 SYGVNS. The CDR3 spans 17 residues. With V trimmed by 6 bases and J by 8 bases, 12 bases remained unmatched. The CDR3 nucleotides are TGTGCCAGCAGGCCCAGACTAGCGGGGGGGCGGGAAGATGAGCAGTTCTTC. Translating it yields CASRPRLAGGREDEQFF.

The chain has TRBV29-1 and TRBJ1-2, with TRBD1 matching 8 bases. After removal of 8 bases from V and 4 bases from J, the junction contained 3 bases not matched to a gene. Germline values: CDR1 SQVTM, CDR2 ANQGSEA. The CDR3 length is 11 residues. CDR3 protein: CSIGTGYGYTF. The CDR3 nucleotides read TGCAGCATCGGGACAGGCTATGGCTACACCTTC.

This clonotype was seen ten or more times. The CDR3 sequence: CASSLYSGAYEQYV. In DNA form, the CDR3 reads TGTGCCAGCAGCTTATACTCCGGGGCCTACGAGCAGTACGTC. The chain combines TRBV11-2 with TRBJ2-7; tentatively, D is TRBD2 (5 bases). Germline V lookup: CDR1 SGHAT, CDR2 FQNNGV. The CDR3 covers 14 residues. The germline V and J ends were trimmed by 2 bases and 2 bases, with 10 bases remaining between them.

The sample holds a few counts of this clonotype. The V call is TRBV27, the J call TRBJ2-1, with D hard to call. Looked up from germline, CDR1 is MNHEY and CDR2 is SMNVEV (reference sequence). This CDR3 has 13 residues. V was clipped by 5 bases and J by 6 bases, with 11 bases between them. For the CDR3, the DNA is TGTGCCAGCAGTCGAGACTCAATCAATGAGCAGTTCTTC. Translating it yields CASSRDSINEQFF.

With regard to this clonotype: This may stem from a read error, because a much larger clone lies one nucleotide away. The chain has TRBV12-3 or TRBV12-4 and TRBJ1-1; no definite D call. The CDR3 runs to 13 residues. CDR3 nucleotides: TGTGCCAGCAGTTTTGGGGAATATACTGAAGCTCTCTTT. It is translated as CASSFGEYTEALF.

This chain uses TRBV9 with TRBJ1-1, with D tentatively TRBD1 (6 bases). Germline V gives CDR1 SGDLS, CDR2 YYNGEE. Trimming shortened V by 4 bases and J by 1 base, and 14 bases separated the two germline ends. The CDR3 contains 15 residues. The CDR3 DNA reads as TGTGCCAGCAGCCTGGGGCAGGGGACGAACACTGAAGCTTTCTTT. It specifies CASSLGQGTNTEAFF.

There are many counts of this clonotype. This chain joins TRBV7-9 and TRBJ2-7; TRBD1 might be the D (5 bases). The CDR3 is made up of 15 amino acids. Germline-derived CDR1 and CDR2 are SEHNR and FQNEAQ (reference sequence). Trimming took 4 bases from V and 3 from J, leaving 16 bases between them. The chain's CDR3 is CASSSALRRGYEQYF. The CDR3 nucleotides are TGTGCCAGCAGCTCAGCTCTCCGTAGGGGCTACGAGCAGTACTTC.

The V and J genes are TRBV12-3 or TRBV12-4 and TRBJ2-1; TRBD2 aligns across 10 bases. V trimming: 7 bases; J trimming: 6 bases; junction bases outside the gene matches: 6. The CDR3 covers 14 residues. This CDR3 reads CASTVAGGFNEQFF. The CDR3 nucleotides read TGTGCCAGCACCGTAGCGGGGGGTTTCAATGAGCAGTTCTTC.

This clonotype was counted many times. This chain links TRBV11-1 with TRBJ2-1, with D perhaps matching TRBD1 (6 bases). V was cut by 5 bases and J by 2 bases, with 13 bases left in between. This CDR3 comprises 15 residues. In germline, CDR1 is SGHAT, CDR2 FQDESV (reference sequence). CDR3 sequence: CASSRPGVPYNEQFF. CDR3 sequence (DNA): TGTGCCAGCAGCAGACCAGGGGTCCCCTACAATGAGCAGTTCTTC. The entire variable domain, with the rest obtained from reference TRBV11-1 and TRBJ2-1, is as follows: EAEVAQSPRYKITEKSQAVAFWCDPISGHATLYWYRQILGQGPELLVQFQDESVVDDSQLPKDRFSAERLKGVDSTLKIQPAELGDSAMYLCASSRPGVPYNEQFFGPGTRLTVL.

This clonotype has just a few counts. Written as DNA, the CDR3 is TGCGCCAGCAGCGGAACCGGGACTGCAAACAATGAGCAGTTCTTC. Translating it yields CASSGTGTANNEQFF. The rearrangement links TRBV5-1 to TRBJ2-1; D is possibly TRBD2 (6 bases). CDR1 SGHRS and CDR2 YFSETQ come from the germline V gene. Trimming left V 4 bases short and J 5 bases short, with 16 bases between. This CDR3 spans 15 amino acids.

This clonotype was observed at least ten times. The CDR3 DNA sequence: TGCAGCGTCGAGACAGGGGTGGAGACCCAGTACTTC. As protein: CSVETGVETQYF. The chain links TRBV29-1 to TRBJ2-5, with 8 positions matching TRBD1. This CDR3 is built from 12 residues. The germline CDR1 and CDR2 sequences are SQVTM and ANQGSEA. J was trimmed by 5 bases and V by 6 bases; bases with no gene match: 5.

This clonotype came up many times. The rearrangement uses TRBV11-2 and TRBJ2-7, with D possibly being TRBD2 (6 bases). V shed 5 bases and J shed 0 bases, with 17 bases lying between them. The CDR3 length is 16 residues. Germline V lookup: CDR1 SGHAT, CDR2 FQNNGV. This CDR3 is CASSAHSGLSSYEQYF. CDR3 DNA sequence: TGTGCCAGCAGCGCACATTCGGGACTGAGCTCCTACGAGCAGTACTTC.

This clonotype came up a few times. This chain uses TRBV9 with TRBJ2-5, with TRBD2 as a possible D gene (6 bases). This CDR3 is 13 amino acids long. Trimming left V 3 bases short and J 7 bases short, with 13 bases between. Germline V CDR1 and CDR2: SGDLS, YYNGEE. CDR3 nucleotides: TGTGCCAGCAGCGCGACTAGTCCAGGGACCCAGTACTTC. Translating it yields CASSATSPGTQYF.

In the case of this clonotype: A much larger clone lies a single base off, so this may be a read error. This rearrangement joins TRBV28 to TRBJ1-4; TRBD1 aligns across 8 bases. The ends lost 6 bases at V and 7 bases at J; junction bases unmatched: 10. CDR1 MDHEN and CDR2 SYDVKM come from the germline V gene. The CDR3 is 15 amino acids. The CDR3 nucleotides are TGTGCCAGCAGGATATCAGGGGGCCTGGGTGAAAAACTGTTTTTT. Protein sequence: CASRISGGLGEKLFF.

This clonotype came up many times. The gene calls are TRBV7-3 and TRBJ2-1, with D possibly matching TRBD2 (6 bases). Germline V gives CDR1 SGHTA, CDR2 FQGTGA. Trimming shortened V by 4 bases and J by 0 bases, and 13 bases separated the two germline ends. This CDR3 is 16 amino acids long. In nucleotides, the CDR3 is TGTGCCAGCAGCTCCGAGCGGGTCCGCTCCTACAATGAGCAGTTCTTC. Translating gives CASSSERVRSYNEQFF.

This clonotype was picked up a small number of times. The chain links TRBV5-1 to TRBJ1-1; unclear D gene. Germline assignment: CDR1 SGHRS and CDR2 YFSETQ. The length of the CDR3 is 17 residues. V lost 3 bases and J lost 0, with 18 bases in between. CDR3 nucleotides: TGCGCCAGCAGCTCGGCCCGGGGTCCGAATTTGAACACTGAAGCTTTCTTT. Translating it yields CASSSARGPNLNTEAFF. The entire variable domain, with the rest obtained from reference TRBV5-1 and TRBJ1-1, is as follows: KAGVTQTPRYLIKTRGQQVTLSCSPISGHRSVSWYQQTPGQGLQFLFEYFSETQRNKGNFPGRFSGRQFSNSRSEMNVSTLELGDSALYLCASSSARGPNLNTEAFFGQGTRLTVV.

This clonotype occurred many times. The chain uses TRBV12-3 or TRBV12-4 and TRBJ1-4; D is unclear. The CDR3 covers 15 residues. The V end lost 6 bases, the J end lost 5 bases, and 16 bases lay between the germline ends. The CDR3 DNA reads TGTGCCAGCAGGAAAATGGACCTAGGGAATGAAAAACTGTTTTTT. Protein: CASRKMDLGNEKLFF.

This clonotype has a count of ten or more. The chain links TRBV7-2 to TRBJ2-5; the match to TRBD1 covers 7 bases. CDR1 is SGHTA, CDR2 FQGNSA, per germline. CDR3 size: 16 residues. The trim removed 8 bases at V and 2 bases at J, leaving 14 bases unmatched. CDR3 sequence: CASVTATGHPQETQYF. For the CDR3, the DNA is TGTGCCAGCGTAACCGCGACAGGGCATCCACAAGAGACCCAGTACTTC. The full variable domain, rest sourced from reference TRBV7-2 and TRBJ2-5, is GAGVSQSPSNKVTEKGKDVELRCDPISGHTALYWYRQSLGQGLEFLIYFQGNSAPDKSGLPSDRFSAERTGGSVSTLTIQRTQQEDSAVYLCASVTATGHPQETQYFGPGTRLLVL.

This clonotype was seen ten or more times. The J gene is TRBJ2-7, the V gene TRBV7-2; no clear D. The CDR3 is made up of 11 amino acids. V lost 7 bases and J 4 bases, leaving 8 bases between the germline ends. Germline CDR1 and CDR2: SGHTA and FQGNSA. The DNA for the CDR3 is TGTGCCAGCAAAAAGGAGTACGAGCAGTACTTC. Protein: CASKKEYEQYF.

This clonotype was observed many times. The genes are TRBV6-1 and TRBJ1-5; no clear D gene. The V end was cut by 8 bases, the J end by 5 bases, with 16 bases between. This CDR3 is built from 14 residues. The germline V gene encodes CDR1 MNHNS and CDR2 SASEGT. The CDR3 nucleotides are TGTGCCAGCGGAATATGGGTAGAAGATCAGCCCCAGCATTTT. Translated: CASGIWVEDQPQHF.

This clonotype occurred many times. The chain carries TRBV20-1 and TRBJ2-7, with D perhaps TRBD2 (6 bases). Germline loops: CDR1 DFQATT, CDR2 SNEGSKA (reference sequence). The CDR3 is 15 amino acids. V was trimmed by 5 bases and J by 0 bases, leaving 17 bases between them. In DNA, the CDR3 is TGCAGTGCTTACGATGGGGGGAGTAGCTCCTACGAGCAGTACTTC. Its translation: CSAYDGGSSSYEQYF.

This clonotype was counted only a few times. The gene calls are TRBV3-1 and TRBJ2-1; D remains unclear. The germline gives CDR1 LGHDT, CDR2 YNNKEL (reference sequence). Trimming took off 3 bases at V and 0 bases at J, with 12 bases between the two ends. The CDR3 extends over 16 amino acids. This chain's CDR3 is CASSQMSASSYNEQFF. The CDR3 DNA sequence: TGTGCCAGCAGCCAGATGAGCGCTAGCTCCTACAATGAGCAGTTCTTC.

This clonotype was detected many times. V and J are TRBV2 and TRBJ2-2; the match to TRBD1 covers 8 bases. CDR1 and CDR2 from the germline V gene are SNHLY and FYNNEI. CDR3 length equals 15 residues. J was trimmed by 5 bases and V by 6 bases; bases with no gene match: 8. The CDR3 region has the DNA TGTGCCAGCAGATCCGGGACAGGAAGGACCGGGGAGCTGTTTTTT. This sequence encodes CASRSGTGRTGELFF.

This clonotype was observed many times. The CDR3 spells CASSGDRDNGYTF. CDR3 DNA: TGTGCCAGCAGCGGGGACAGGGATAATGGCTACACCTTC. This rearrangement joins TRBV7-8 to TRBJ1-2; 9 bases are shared with TRBD1. Germline CDR1 SGHVS, CDR2 FQNEAQ. This CDR3 has 13 amino acids. J was trimmed by 6 bases and V by 5 bases; bases with no gene match: 4.

The rearrangement links TRBV5-1 to TRBJ2-1; 10 bases are shared with TRBD2. CDR1 is SGHRS and CDR2 is YFSETQ in the germline V gene. This CDR3 contains 16 residues. The junction had 14 bases not matched to a gene; V was cut back by 4 bases and J by 10 bases. The CDR3 nucleotides read TGCGCCAGCAGCCTCTGGACTAGCGGTCCCTCGAGGGAGCAGTTCTTC. Translating gives CASSLWTSGPSREQFF.

This clonotype was detected a few times. This rearrangement joins TRBV20-1 to TRBJ2-1; 9 bases are shared with TRBD1. Germline-derived CDR1 and CDR2 are DFQATT and SNEGSKA (reference sequence). This CDR3 has 13 residues. The trim removed 6 bases at V and 3 bases at J, leaving 3 bases unmatched. The CDR3 reads CSAMGQGYNEQFF. CDR3 DNA: TGCAGTGCGATGGGACAGGGCTACAATGAGCAGTTCTTC.

At least ten counts were recorded for this clonotype. The chain employs TRBV18 and TRBJ2-5; a weak D match, TRBD1 (6 bases). V was shortened by 3 bases and J by 2 bases, with 10 bases between the two germline ends. Germline V gene data show CDR1 as KGHSH and CDR2 as LQKENI. This CDR3 has 14 residues. CDR3 amino acids: CASSPTGIQETQYF. In DNA, the CDR3 is TGTGCCAGCTCACCTACAGGGATTCAAGAGACCCAGTACTTC.

This clonotype appeared many times. The gene calls are TRBV20-1 and TRBJ2-5, with 7 positions matching TRBD1. V dropped 0 bases and J dropped 0; count of bases not matched to a gene: 7. The CDR3 covers 16 residues. Per the germline V gene, CDR1 is DFQATT and CDR2 is SNEGSKA (reference sequence). The CDR3 DNA follows: TGCAGTGCTAGAGATTGGGGACAGCCCTACCAAGAGACCCAGTACTTC. It yields the protein CSARDWGQPYQETQYF.

The sample holds many counts of this clonotype. V usage is TRBV12-3 or TRBV12-4 and J usage is TRBJ1-2, with D maybe TRBD1 (6 bases). V lost 5 bases, J lost 8 bases, and 18 bases lay in between. This CDR3 is built from 14 residues. This CDR3 reads CASSPGTPIRGYTF. The CDR3 DNA reads TGTGCCAGCAGTCCCGGGACACCAATAAGGGGCTACACCTTC.

This clonotype showed up many times. This chain connects TRBV7-2 to TRBJ2-2; tentative D call: TRBD2 (6 bases). The CDR3 spans 15 residues. The germline gives CDR1 SGHTA, CDR2 FQGNSA. The V and J ends lost 6 bases and 3 bases respectively, with 14 bases between them. The CDR3, as DNA: TGTGCCAGCAGGACCGGGACTCAATACACCGGGGAGCTGTTTTTT. Translation gives CASRTGTQYTGELFF.